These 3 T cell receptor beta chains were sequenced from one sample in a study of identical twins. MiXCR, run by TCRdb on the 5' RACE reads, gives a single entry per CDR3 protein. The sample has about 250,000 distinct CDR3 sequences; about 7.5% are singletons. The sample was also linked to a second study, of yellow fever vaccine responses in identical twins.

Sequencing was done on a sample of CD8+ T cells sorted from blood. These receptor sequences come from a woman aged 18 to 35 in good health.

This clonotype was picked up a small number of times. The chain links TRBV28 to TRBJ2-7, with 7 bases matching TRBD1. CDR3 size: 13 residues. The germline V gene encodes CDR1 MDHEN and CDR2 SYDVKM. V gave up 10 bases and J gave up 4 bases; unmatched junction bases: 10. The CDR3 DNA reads TGTGCCATCGAGCACAGGGGTGCGTACGAGCAGTACTTC. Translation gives CAIEHRGAYEQYF.

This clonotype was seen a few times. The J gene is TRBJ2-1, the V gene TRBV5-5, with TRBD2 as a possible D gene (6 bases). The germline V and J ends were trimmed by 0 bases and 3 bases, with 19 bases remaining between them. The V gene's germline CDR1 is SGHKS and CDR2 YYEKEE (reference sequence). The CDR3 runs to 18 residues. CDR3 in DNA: TGTGCCAGCAGCTTGGCCGATTTGGGGGGAGCCCTCTACAATGAGCAGTTCTTC. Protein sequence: CASSLADLGGALYNEQFF.

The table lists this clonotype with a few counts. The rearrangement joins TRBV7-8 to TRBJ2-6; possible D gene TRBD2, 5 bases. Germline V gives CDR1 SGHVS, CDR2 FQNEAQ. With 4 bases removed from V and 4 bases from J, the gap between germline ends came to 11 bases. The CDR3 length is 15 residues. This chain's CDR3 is CASSSLSGGANVLTF. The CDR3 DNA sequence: TGTGCCAGCAGCTCCCTGTCGGGAGGGGCCAACGTCCTGACTTTC.